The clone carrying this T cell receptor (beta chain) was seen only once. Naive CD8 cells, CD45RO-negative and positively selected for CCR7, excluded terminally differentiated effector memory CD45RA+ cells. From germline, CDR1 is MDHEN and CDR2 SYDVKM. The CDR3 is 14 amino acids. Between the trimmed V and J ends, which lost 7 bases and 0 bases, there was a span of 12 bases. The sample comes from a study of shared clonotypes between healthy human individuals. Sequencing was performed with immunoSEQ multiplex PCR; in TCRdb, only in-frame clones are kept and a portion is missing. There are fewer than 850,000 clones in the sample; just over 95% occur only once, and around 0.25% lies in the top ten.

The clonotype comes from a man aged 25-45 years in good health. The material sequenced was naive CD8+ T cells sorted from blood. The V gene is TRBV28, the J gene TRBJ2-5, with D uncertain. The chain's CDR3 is CASTSPVYQETQYF. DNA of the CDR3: TGTGCCAGCACCAGTCCCGTGTACCAAGAGACCCAGTACTTC.